The rows below give T cell receptor beta chains drawn from one sample of a study of blood T cell repertoires in COVID-19. Data came from immunoSEQ multiplex PCR; TCRdb stores just in-frame clones and leaves some out. Here the sample spans 90,000 or so clones, more than 70% being singletons. Material: peripheral blood. Receptors originate from a woman older than 75 with acute or convalescent COVID-19. The CDR3 runs from the conserved cysteine through the conserved F or W. The D gene is left open where the match is weak. Only some rows state a clone size, as once, few, many or a class for expanded clones.

d_call: NA; v_call: TRBV6-2/TRBV6-3; cdr3_length: 13; j_call: TRBJ2-7; clone_size: few; cdr3_aa: CASSPPTVYEQYF; cdr3_nt: TGTGCCAGCAGTCCCCCGACAGTGTACGAGCAGTACTTC
d_call: NA; v_call: TRBV6-2/TRBV6-3; cdr3_length: 15; j_call: TRBJ1-1; clone_size: many; cdr3_aa: CASSQREGGLGEAFF; cdr3_nt: TGTGCCAGCAGCCAGAGGGAGGGGGGTTTGGGTGAAGCTTTCTTT
d_call: TRBD2; v_call: TRBV28; cdr3_length: 15; j_call: TRBJ2-7; clone_size: NA; cdr3_aa: CASSLPLAGGSEQYF; cdr3_nt: TGTGCCAGCAGTCTCCCACTAGCGGGGGGTAGCGAGCAGTACTTC
d_call: NA; v_call: TRBV5-1; cdr3_length: 16; j_call: TRBJ1-1; clone_size: once; cdr3_aa: CASSSGLSQGPTEAFF; cdr3_nt: TGCGCCAGCAGCTCGGGACTATCTCAGGGACCCACTGAAGCTTTCTTT
d_call: TRBD2; v_call: TRBV7-2; cdr3_length: 15; j_call: TRBJ2-5; clone_size: NA; cdr3_aa: CASSPPGLRQETQYF; cdr3_nt: TGTGCCAGCAGCCCACCGGGACTACGCCAAGAGACCCAGTACTTC
d_call: NA; v_call: TRBV24-1; cdr3_length: 19; j_call: TRBJ1-2; clone_size: NA; cdr3_aa: CATSDLLPHIRKGFYGYTF; cdr3_nt: TGTGCCACCAGTGATTTGCTGCCCCATATAAGAAAGGGGTTCTATGGCTACACCTTC
d_call: TRBD2; v_call: TRBV5-6; cdr3_length: 16; j_call: TRBJ2-3; clone_size: NA; cdr3_aa: CASNLAASGETDTQYF; cdr3_nt: TGTGCCAGCAACCTTGCGGCTAGCGGGGAGACAGATACGCAGTATTTT
d_call: NA; v_call: TRBV5-3; cdr3_length: 11; j_call: TRBJ1-3; clone_size: few; cdr3_aa: CARSLQGPIYF; cdr3_nt: TGTGCCAGAAGCTTGCAGGGGCCCATATATTTT
d_call: NA; v_call: TRBV19; cdr3_length: 17; j_call: TRBJ2-1; clone_size: NA; cdr3_aa: CASSPPGGRPSYNEQFF; cdr3_nt: TGTGCCAGTAGCCCACCTGGGGGGAGACCCTCCTACAATGAGCAGTTCTTC
d_call: TRBD1; v_call: TRBV5-5; cdr3_length: 14; j_call: TRBJ1-2; clone_size: NA; cdr3_aa: CASSLGQGLYGYTF; cdr3_nt: TGTGCCAGCAGCTTAGGACAGGGCCTCTATGGCTACACCTTC
d_call: TRBD2; v_call: TRBV9; cdr3_length: 16; j_call: TRBJ2-4; clone_size: NA; cdr3_aa: CASSSTSGMAKNIQYF; cdr3_nt: TGTGCCAGCAGCTCCACCAGCGGGATGGCCAAAAACATTCAGTACTTC
d_call: NA; v_call: TRBV3-1/TRBV3-2; cdr3_length: 14; j_call: TRBJ2-7; clone_size: few; cdr3_aa: CASSQGQMAYEQYF; cdr3_nt: TGTGCCAGCAGCCAAGGACAGATGGCCTACGAGCAGTACTTC
d_call: NA; v_call: TRBV27; cdr3_length: 17; j_call: TRBJ1-2; clone_size: NA; cdr3_aa: CASSSHYNDRNSYGYTF; cdr3_nt: TGTGCCAGCAGTTCACATTACAACGACAGGAACTCCTATGGCTACACCTTC
d_call: TRBD1; v_call: TRBV27; cdr3_length: 15; j_call: TRBJ2-5; clone_size: NA; cdr3_aa: CASSVGGQGEETQYF; cdr3_nt: TGTGCCAGCAGTGTAGGGGGACAGGGTGAAGAGACCCAGTACTTC
d_call: NA; v_call: TRBV6-5; cdr3_length: 14; j_call: TRBJ1-3; clone_size: NA; cdr3_aa: CASRVRSTGNTIYF; cdr3_nt: TGTGCCAGCAGGGTGAGGTCGACTGGAAACACCATATATTTT